This T cell receptor beta chain was retrieved from a study of cytomegalovirus exposure and HLA in healthy donors. After removal of 5 bases from V and 5 bases from J, the junction contained 2 bases not matched to a gene. The germline gives CDR1 SEHNR, CDR2 FQNEAQ (reference sequence). There are 13 residues in the CDR3. General observations from the study: For most subjects, TCR beta sequences were reported to predict HLA-A and HLA-B alleles with accuracy. A later analysis linked a missense variant in DCLRE1C to the trimming of TCR beta V and J genes. In an earlier analysis, about 87% or about 30%: the productive usage of most TCR beta V segments. Immune exposure was documented only through CMV serostatus.

On this clone: What it binds is not known.

This PCR relied on a set of 60 Vbeta primers and 13 Jbeta primers. Produced via immunoSEQ multiplex PCR; TCRdb's table is partial and in-frame only. Of 150,000 to 200,000 clones in the sample, over 65% were seen once. The specimen sequenced was PBMCs. This clonotype originated in a man aged 18 to 29 in good health and CMV-seronegative. The V gene is TRBV7-9, the J gene TRBJ2-5; 10 bases line up with TRBD2. CDR3 amino acids: CASSPGLAETQYF. The CDR3 coding sequence is TGTGCCAGCAGCCCGGGACTAGCGGAGACCCAGTACTTC.